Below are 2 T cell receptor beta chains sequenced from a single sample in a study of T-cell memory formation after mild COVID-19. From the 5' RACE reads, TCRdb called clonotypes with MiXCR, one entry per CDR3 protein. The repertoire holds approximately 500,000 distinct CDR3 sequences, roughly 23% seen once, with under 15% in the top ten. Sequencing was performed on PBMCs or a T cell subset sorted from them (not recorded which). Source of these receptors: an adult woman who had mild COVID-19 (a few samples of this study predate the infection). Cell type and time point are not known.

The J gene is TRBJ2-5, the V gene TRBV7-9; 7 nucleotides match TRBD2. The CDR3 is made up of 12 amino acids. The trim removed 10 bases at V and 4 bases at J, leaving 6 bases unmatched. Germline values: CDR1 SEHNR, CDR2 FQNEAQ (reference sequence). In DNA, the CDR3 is TGTGCCATCCGCGGGGGAAGAGAGACCCAGTACTTC. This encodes CAIRGGRETQYF.

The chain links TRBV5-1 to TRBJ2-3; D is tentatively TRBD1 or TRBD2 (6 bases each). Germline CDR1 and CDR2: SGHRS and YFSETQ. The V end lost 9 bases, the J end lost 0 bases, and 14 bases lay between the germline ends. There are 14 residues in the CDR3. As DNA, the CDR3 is TGCGCCACGAAGGGGGGTCCTAGCACAGATACGCAGTATTTT. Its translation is CATKGGPSTDTQYF.